Below, 10 T cell receptor beta chains from the same sample are listed, as sequenced in a study of PD-1 blockade in classical Hodgkin lymphoma. Generated by immunoSEQ multiplex PCR, the TCRdb table keeps only in-frame clones and is missing some. The data contain tens of thousands of clones, more than 65% of them singletons. Each patient experienced a relapse that followed autologous stem cell transplantation, and brentuximab vedotin exposure varied. The specimen was peripheral blood mononuclear cells (PBMCs), collected before the second cycle of nivolumab. All receptors come from a human donor with classical Hodgkin lymphoma.

The rearrangement joins TRBV19 to TRBJ2-1, with TRBD1 as a possible D gene (5 bases). The CDR3 runs 15 residues. V lost 5 bases and J 6 bases, leaving 17 bases between the germline ends. In germline, CDR1 is LNHDA, CDR2 SQIVND (reference sequence). DNA for the CDR3: TGTGCCAGTAGTCTTACTTGGGGCTCAGGCAATGAGCAGTTCTTC. Protein product: CASSLTWGSGNEQFF.

A few counts support this clone. V usage is TRBV6-1 and J usage is TRBJ1-2; tentatively, D is TRBD1 (6 bases). The CDR3 sequence is 13 residues long. Trimming cost V 11 bases and J 8 bases, with 21 bases left between them. Germline V gene data show CDR1 as MNHNS and CDR2 as SASEGT. The CDR3 region is CAGGRAGVNGYTF. CDR3 bases: TGTGCCGGGGGCCGAGCGGGGGTAAACGGCTACACCTTC.

The chain employs TRBV10-2 and TRBJ1-2; D gene ambiguous. The CDR3 sequence is 12 residues long. The V and J ends lost 7 bases and 5 bases respectively, with 11 bases between them. Germline loops: CDR1 WSHSY, CDR2 SAAADI. The CDR3 region has the DNA TGCGCCAGCACCTCTGGCGGATATGGCTACACCTTC. As protein: CASTSGGYGYTF.

The rearrangement joins TRBV18 to TRBJ2-2; unclear D gene. Trimming stripped 5 bases from V and 1 base from J, with 5 bases between. The germline V gene has CDR1 KGHSH and CDR2 LQKENI. The CDR3 consists of 13 residues. CDR3 loop: CASSEQNTGELFF. The CDR3 region has the DNA TGTGCCAGCTCAGAACAGAACACCGGGGAGCTGTTTTTT.

This chain uses TRBV2 with TRBJ1-2; D is unresolved. V lost 2 bases to trimming and J lost 3 bases, with 7 bases between them. The CDR3 is made up of 13 amino acids. Germline CDR1 and CDR2: SNHLY and FYNNEI. Here the CDR3 DNA reads TGTGCCAGCAGTGAATGGGATTACTATGGCTACACCTTC. Residues: CASSEWDYYGYTF.

A few counts support this clone. The chain uses TRBV18 and TRBJ2-6, with D hard to call. The V gene lost 1 base and the J gene lost 0 bases, with 16 bases spanning the gap. The CDR3 spans 19 residues. Germline CDR1 is KGHSH and CDR2 is LQKENI. The CDR3 reads CASSPLSSSQGSGANVLTF. CDR3 coding DNA: TGTGCCAGCTCACCACTGTCTAGTAGTCAAGGCTCTGGGGCCAACGTCCTGACTTTC.

This sequence joins TRBV19 and TRBJ2-3; the D gene is possibly TRBD1 (6 bases). V was shortened by 3 bases and J by 5 bases, with 15 bases between the two germline ends. This CDR3 comprises 15 residues. The V gene's germline CDR1 is LNHDA and CDR2 SQIVND (reference sequence). The CDR3 nucleotides read TGTGCCAGTAGTATCGGGCAGGGGTTCGGAGATACGCAGTATTTT. Encoded protein: CASSIGQGFGDTQYF.

This clone is labeled medium-sized. The chain recombines TRBV27 with TRBJ2-7; no definite D call. The CDR3 spans 13 residues. Germline V gene data show CDR1 as MNHEY and CDR2 as SMNVEV (reference sequence). Trimming pared 8 bases from V and 0 bases from J, leaving 11 bases between. In DNA, the CDR3 is TGTGCCAGCGAGGTTCTGAGCTCCTACGAGCAGTACTTC. It is translated as CASEVLSSYEQYF.

The CDR3 sequence: CASSPGRTGNQPQHF. The CDR3 DNA reads TGTGCCAGCAGTCCGGGGAGGACAGGGAATCAGCCCCAGCATTTT. V usage is TRBV6-1 and J usage is TRBJ1-5; 8 bases line up with TRBD1. CDR3 length equals 15 residues. CDR1 is MNHNS, CDR2 SASEGT, per germline. With V trimmed by 5 bases and J by 4 bases, 7 bases remained unmatched.

The chain recombines TRBV6-5 with TRBJ2-1; D might be TRBD2 (5 bases). V was cut by 2 bases and J by 7 bases, with 15 bases left in between. Germline values: CDR1 MNHEY, CDR2 SVGAGI. The CDR3 is 15 residues long. This CDR3 is CASSYRFSGINEQFF. CDR3 DNA: TGTGCCAGCAGTTACCGGTTTTCGGGGATTAATGAGCAGTTCTTC.